One sample yielded the 14 T cell receptor beta chains listed below, sequenced in a study of CD8 T cells in Susac syndrome. A quantity of roughly 0.5 to 1 ug RNA underwent reverse transcription using random hexamers. Each CDR3 protein is one row after TCRdb ran MiXCR on the immunoSEQ multiplex PCR reads. The sample includes 150,000 or so distinct CDR3 sequences, around 95% seen only once; the top ten take approximately 0.14%. Sample: CD4+ T cells from PBMCs. The receptors derive from a human donor in good health.

The rearrangement links TRBV3-1 to TRBJ1-5, with a weak D call TRBD1 (5 bases). The ends were cut back, 4 bases at V and 1 base at J, with 8 bases in the middle. CDR3 length equals 14 residues. Germline V gene lookup returns CDR1 LGHDT and CDR2 YNNKEL (reference sequence). In DNA form, the CDR3 reads TGTGCCAGCAGCCTCAGGGTAAGCAATCAGCCCCAGCATTTT. It encodes CASSLRVSNQPQHF.

CDR3: CASSPRTGTDTQYF. The CDR3 coding sequence is TGTGCCAGCAGCCCCCGGACAGGCACAGATACGCAGTATTTT. The V call is TRBV7-2, the J call TRBJ2-3; D perhaps matches TRBD1 (6 bases). CDR1 is SGHTA and CDR2 is FQGNSA in the germline V gene. CDR3 size: 14 residues. V lost 5 bases and J 1 base, leaving 10 bases between the germline ends.

V and J are TRBV5-1 and TRBJ2-3, with a possible D match to TRBD1 (5 bases). This CDR3 region has 14 residues. Germline CDR1 SGHRS, CDR2 YFSETQ. Trimming took off 0 bases at V and 4 bases at J, with 9 bases between the two ends. In nucleotides, the CDR3 is TGCGCCAGCAGCTTGGTTCAGGGTTCAGATACGCAGTATTTT. Translating it yields CASSLVQGSDTQYF.

V usage is TRBV12-3 or TRBV12-4 and J usage is TRBJ2-7, with D uncertain. This CDR3 comprises 11 residues. Trimming stripped 5 bases from V and 6 bases from J, with 8 bases between. The CDR3 sequence: CASSLQREQYF. CDR3 sequence (DNA): TGTGCCAGCAGTCTTCAGCGCGAGCAGTACTTC.

The chain combines TRBV24-1 with TRBJ2-5, with 9 nucleotides matching TRBD1. The CDR3 covers 16 residues. The J segment lost 4 bases and the V segment lost 3 bases, leaving 8 bases of the junction unmatched. The germline V gene encodes CDR1 KGHDR and CDR2 SFDVKD. The CDR3 sequence: CATSDTGQGFGETQYF. Written as DNA, the CDR3 is TGTGCCACCAGTGATACCGGACAGGGGTTTGGAGAGACCCAGTACTTC.

The chain uses TRBV5-1 and TRBJ1-4, with D uncertain. The V and J ends lost 0 bases and 0 bases respectively, with 12 bases between them. The germline V gene encodes CDR1 SGHRS and CDR2 YFSETQ. The CDR3 is 17 amino acids. For the CDR3, the DNA is TGCGCCAGCAGCTTGGCCCGGAGCTCCTCAACTAATGAAAAACTGTTTTTT. Its protein is CASSLARSSSTNEKLFF. The full variable domain, rest sourced from reference TRBV5-1 and TRBJ1-4, is KAGVTQTPRYLIKTRGQQVTLSCSPISGHRSVSWYQQTPGQGLQFLFEYFSETQRNKGNFPGRFSGRQFSNSRSEMNVSTLELGDSALYLCASSLARSSSTNEKLFFGSGTQLSVL.

The chain is built from TRBV20-1 and TRBJ2-3; tentatively, D is TRBD1 (5 bases). Germline CDR1 DFQATT, CDR2 SNEGSKA (reference sequence). V was clipped by 1 base and J by 1 base, with 12 bases between them. The CDR3 loop spans 15 amino acids. The CDR3 DNA reads TGCAGTGCTAGAGTGGGCAGGGTGGGCACAGATACGCAGTATTTT. It codes for CSARVGRVGTDTQYF.

CDR3 DNA: TGTGCCAACTCGGACGGACAGGGGAACACTGAAGCTTTCTTT. Amino acid sequence: CANSDGQGNTEAFF. V and J are TRBV2 and TRBJ1-1; 8 bases agree with TRBD1. Germline-derived CDR1 and CDR2 are SNHLY and FYNNEI. V lost 10 bases to trimming and J lost 1 base; unmatched junction nucleotides: 8. The length of the CDR3 is 14 residues.

The J gene is TRBJ1-1, the V gene TRBV6-5; D is possibly TRBD1 (5 bases). V lost 6 bases and J 0 bases, leaving 11 bases between the germline ends. CDR3 length: 14 amino acids. Looked up from germline, CDR1 is MNHEY and CDR2 is SVGAGI. For the CDR3, the DNA is TGTGCCAGCAGGGGGGTGGGGTTGAACACTGAAGCTTTCTTT. The encoded protein is CASRGVGLNTEAFF.

The V and J genes are TRBV5-4 and TRBJ1-2; maybe TRBD1 (6 bases). The CDR3 spans 14 residues. V was shortened by 5 bases and J by 4 bases, with 15 bases between the two germline ends. Germline CDR1 is SGHNT and CDR2 is YYREEE (reference sequence). Here the CDR3 reads CASRSAGHSYGYTF. For the CDR3, the DNA is TGTGCCAGCAGATCCGCGGGACACTCCTATGGCTACACCTTC.

This clonotype is a singleton in its sample. CDR3 region: CASSDLWPRGGSPLHF. The CDR3 DNA reads as TGTGCCAGCAGTGATTTATGGCCCAGAGGCGGATCACCCCTCCACTTT. The chain combines TRBV6-1 with TRBJ1-6; no definite D call. The CDR3 sequence is 16 residues long. CDR1 MNHNS and CDR2 SASEGT come from the germline V gene. Between the trimmed V and J ends, which lost 3 bases and 10 bases, there was a span of 19 bases.

The V gene is TRBV6-5, the J gene TRBJ1-3; D perhaps matches TRBD1 (5 bases). From germline, CDR1 is MNHEY and CDR2 SVGAGI. The CDR3 loop spans 16 amino acids. V was shortened by 0 bases and J by 2 bases, with 11 bases between the two germline ends. As DNA, the CDR3 is TGTGCCAGCAGTTACTCGCTAGGGGCCACTGGAAACACCATATATTTT. This encodes CASSYSLGATGNTIYF.

The J gene is TRBJ2-1, the V gene TRBV20-1; D is unresolved. Germline V gene lookup returns CDR1 DFQATT and CDR2 SNEGSKA (reference sequence). This CDR3 spans 14 amino acids. V was shortened by 0 bases and J by 5 bases, with 11 bases between the two germline ends. CDR3 sequence reads: CSARDRFLNNEQFF. CDR3 nucleotides: TGCAGTGCTAGAGACAGGTTCCTTAACAATGAGCAGTTCTTC.

The chain recombines TRBV29-1 with TRBJ2-2; unclear D gene. Germline V gene data show CDR1 as SQVTM and CDR2 as ANQGSEA. The CDR3 is made up of 14 amino acids. V lost 7 bases, J lost 1 base, and 13 bases lay in between. The CDR3 nucleotides read TGCAGCGCCCTTATGGGTATGAACACCGGGGAGCTGTTTTTT. Translation: CSALMGMNTGELFF.